This T cell receptor beta chain was sequenced for a study of shared clonotypes between healthy human individuals. About the research overall: Plates per donor: three CD4 naive, three CD4 memory, two CD8 naive, one CD8 memory. Overall study findings and caveats: Larger estimated richness was generally seen in naive subsets than in memory subsets. Relative to their counterparts shared across all four donors, non-shared clonotypes exhibited diminished generation probabilities.

Germline V gives CDR1 SEHNR, CDR2 FQNEAQ (reference sequence). CDR3 length: 17 amino acids. Trimming removed 5 bases from V and 0 bases from J; junction bases left unmatched: 4. A word on this clone: The antigen is not known.

Generated by immunoSEQ multiplex PCR, the TCRdb table keeps only in-frame clones and is missing some. The repertoire includes approximately 1.9 million clones, roughly 95% of them detected once, and over 1.5% sits in the top ten. Naive CD8 cells lacked CD45RO and underwent positive selection for CCR7, leaving out terminally differentiated effector memory CD45RA+ cells. The receptor was isolated from a young man in good health. Some clones in this sample may be carry-over from other donors' samples. The V and J genes are TRBV7-9 and TRBJ2-6, with 10 bases matching TRBD1. Material for sequencing was naive CD8+ T cells from PBMCs. The CDR3 nucleotides read TGTGCCAGCAGCACGGACAGGGGGAGCTCTGGGGCCAACGTCCTGACTTTC. Residues: CASSTDRGSSGANVLTF.